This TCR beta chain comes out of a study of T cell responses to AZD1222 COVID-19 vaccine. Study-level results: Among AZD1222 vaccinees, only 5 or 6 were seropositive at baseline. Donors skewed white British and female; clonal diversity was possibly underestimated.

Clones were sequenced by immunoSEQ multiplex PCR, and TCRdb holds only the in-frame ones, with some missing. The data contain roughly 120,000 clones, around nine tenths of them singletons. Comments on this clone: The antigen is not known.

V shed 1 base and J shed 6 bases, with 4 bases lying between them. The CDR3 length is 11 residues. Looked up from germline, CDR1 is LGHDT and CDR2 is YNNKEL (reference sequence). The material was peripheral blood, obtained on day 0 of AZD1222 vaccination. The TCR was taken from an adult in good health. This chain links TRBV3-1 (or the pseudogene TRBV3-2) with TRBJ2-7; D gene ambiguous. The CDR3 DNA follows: TGTGCCAGCAGCCAAGTAGGCGAGCAGTACTTC. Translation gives CASSQVGEQYF.